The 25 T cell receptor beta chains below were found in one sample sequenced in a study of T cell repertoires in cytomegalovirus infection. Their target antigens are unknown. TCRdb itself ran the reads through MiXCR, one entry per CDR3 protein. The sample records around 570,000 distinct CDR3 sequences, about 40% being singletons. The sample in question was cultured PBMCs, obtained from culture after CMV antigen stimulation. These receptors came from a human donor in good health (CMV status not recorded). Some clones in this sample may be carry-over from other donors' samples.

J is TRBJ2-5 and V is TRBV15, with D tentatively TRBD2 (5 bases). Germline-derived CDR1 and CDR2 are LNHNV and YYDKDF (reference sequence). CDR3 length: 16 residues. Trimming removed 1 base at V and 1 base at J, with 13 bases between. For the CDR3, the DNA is TGTGCCACCAGCAGAGGGGGTGGAGGACCCCAAGAGACCCAGTACTTC. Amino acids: CATSRGGGGPQETQYF.

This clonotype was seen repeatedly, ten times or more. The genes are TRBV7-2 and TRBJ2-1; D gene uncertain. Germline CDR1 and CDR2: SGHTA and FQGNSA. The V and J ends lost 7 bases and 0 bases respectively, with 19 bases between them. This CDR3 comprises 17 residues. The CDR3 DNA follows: TGTGCCAGCACCCCTCAAGTCGGGTCGAGCTCCTACAATGAGCAGTTCTTC. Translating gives CASTPQVGSSSYNEQFF.

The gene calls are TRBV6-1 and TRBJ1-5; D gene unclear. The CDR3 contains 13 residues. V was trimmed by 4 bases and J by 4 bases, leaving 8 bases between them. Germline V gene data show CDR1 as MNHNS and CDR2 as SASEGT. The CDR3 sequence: CASSGRRNQPQHF. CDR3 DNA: TGTGCCAGCAGTGGCCGCCGGAATCAGCCCCAGCATTTT.

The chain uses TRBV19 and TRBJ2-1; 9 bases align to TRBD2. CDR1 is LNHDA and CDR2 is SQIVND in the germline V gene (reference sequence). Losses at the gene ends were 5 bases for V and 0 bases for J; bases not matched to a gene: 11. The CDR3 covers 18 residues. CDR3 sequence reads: CASSPLFSGSHSYNEQFF. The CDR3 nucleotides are TGTGCCAGTAGTCCCCTCTTTAGCGGGAGCCACTCCTACAATGAGCAGTTCTTC.

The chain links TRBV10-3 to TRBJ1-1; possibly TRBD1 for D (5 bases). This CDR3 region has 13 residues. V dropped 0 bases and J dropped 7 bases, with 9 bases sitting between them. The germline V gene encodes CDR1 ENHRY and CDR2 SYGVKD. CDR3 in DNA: TGTGCCATCAGTGAGTCGACAGAGGGTGAAGCTTTCTTT. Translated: CAISESTEGEAFF.

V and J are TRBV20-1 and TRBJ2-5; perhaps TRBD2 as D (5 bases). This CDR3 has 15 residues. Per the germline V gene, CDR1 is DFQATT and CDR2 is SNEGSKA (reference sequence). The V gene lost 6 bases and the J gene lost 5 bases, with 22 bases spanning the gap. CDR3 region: CSAGRAGGLGETQYF. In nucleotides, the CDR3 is TGCAGTGCCGGGCGGGCAGGTGGTTTAGGGGAGACCCAGTACTTC.

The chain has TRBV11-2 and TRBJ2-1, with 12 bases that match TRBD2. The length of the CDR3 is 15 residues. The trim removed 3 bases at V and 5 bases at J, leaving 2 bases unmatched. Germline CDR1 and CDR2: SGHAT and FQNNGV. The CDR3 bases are TGTGCCAGCAGCTTGCGGACTAGCGGGAACAATGAGCAGTTCTTC. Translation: CASSLRTSGNNEQFF. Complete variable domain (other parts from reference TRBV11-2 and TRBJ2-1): EAGVAQSPRYKIIEKRQSVAFWCNPISGHATLYWYQQILGQGPKLLIQFQNNGVVDDSQLPKDRFSAERLKGVDSTLKIQPAKLEDSAVYLCASSLRTSGNNEQFFGPGTRLTVL.

CDR3 residues: CASIEHSGANVLTF. The DNA of the CDR3 is TGTGCCAGCATTGAACACTCTGGGGCCAACGTCCTGACTTTC. This rearrangement joins TRBV6-5 to TRBJ2-6; D not certain. Deletions cut 7 bases from V and 0 bases from J, with 7 bases between. The CDR3 spans 14 residues. Germline V CDR1 and CDR2: MNHEY, SVGAGI.

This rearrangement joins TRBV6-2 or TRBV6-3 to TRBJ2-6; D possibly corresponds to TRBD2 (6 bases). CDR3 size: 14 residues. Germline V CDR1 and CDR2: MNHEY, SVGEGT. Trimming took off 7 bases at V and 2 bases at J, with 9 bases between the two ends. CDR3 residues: CASTPGAGANVLTF. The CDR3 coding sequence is TGTGCCAGCACTCCGGGGGCTGGGGCCAACGTCCTGACTTTC.

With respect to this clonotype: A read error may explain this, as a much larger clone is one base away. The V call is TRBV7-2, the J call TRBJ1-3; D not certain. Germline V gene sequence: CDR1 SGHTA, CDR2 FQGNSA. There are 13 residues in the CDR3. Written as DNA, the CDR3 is TGTGCCAGCAGCTTAGGGCAGATAAACACCAAATATTTT. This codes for CASSLGQINTKYF.

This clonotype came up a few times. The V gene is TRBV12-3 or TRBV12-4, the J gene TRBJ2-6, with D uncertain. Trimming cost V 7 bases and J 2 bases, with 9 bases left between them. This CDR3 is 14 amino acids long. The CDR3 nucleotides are TGTGCCAGCACCCTAGGAACTGGGGCCAACGTCCTGACTTTC. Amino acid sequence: CASTLGTGANVLTF.

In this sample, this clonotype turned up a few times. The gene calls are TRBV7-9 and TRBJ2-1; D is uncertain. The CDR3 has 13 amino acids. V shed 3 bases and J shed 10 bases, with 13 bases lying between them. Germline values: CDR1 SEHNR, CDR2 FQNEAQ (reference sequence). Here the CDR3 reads CASSFRWPIEQFF. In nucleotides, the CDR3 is TGTGCCAGCAGCTTCCGGTGGCCTATCGAGCAGTTCTTC.

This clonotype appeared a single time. The CDR3 nucleotides read TGTGCCAGTACTCAGGGCGTATATAGCAATCAGCCCCAGCATTTT. This sequence encodes CASTQGVYSNQPQHF. The chain uses TRBV19 and TRBJ1-5; a possible D gene is TRBD1 (5 bases). This CDR3 has 15 residues. The germline V and J ends were trimmed by 7 bases and 0 bases, with 13 bases remaining between them. CDR1 and CDR2 from the germline V gene are LNHDA and SQIVND (reference sequence).

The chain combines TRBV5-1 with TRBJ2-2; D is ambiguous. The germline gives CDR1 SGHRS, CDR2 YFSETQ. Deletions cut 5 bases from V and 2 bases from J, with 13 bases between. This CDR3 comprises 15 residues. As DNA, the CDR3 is TGCGCCAGCAGTTCAGATCCAATAAACACCGGGGAGCTGTTTTTT. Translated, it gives CASSSDPINTGELFF.

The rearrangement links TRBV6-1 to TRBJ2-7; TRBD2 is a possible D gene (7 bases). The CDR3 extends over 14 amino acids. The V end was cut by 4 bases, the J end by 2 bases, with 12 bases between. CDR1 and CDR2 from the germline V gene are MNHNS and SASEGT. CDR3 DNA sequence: TGTGCCAGCAGTGGGGGGGGGACACCCTACGAGCAGTACTTC. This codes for CASSGGGTPYEQYF.

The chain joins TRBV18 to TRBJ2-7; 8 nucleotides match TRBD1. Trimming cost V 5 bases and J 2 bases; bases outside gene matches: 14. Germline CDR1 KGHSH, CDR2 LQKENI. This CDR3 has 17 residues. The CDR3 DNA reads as TGTGCCAGCTCAGACTCTTGGACAGGGCTAATCCCCTACGAGCAGTACTTC. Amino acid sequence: CASSDSWTGLIPYEQYF.

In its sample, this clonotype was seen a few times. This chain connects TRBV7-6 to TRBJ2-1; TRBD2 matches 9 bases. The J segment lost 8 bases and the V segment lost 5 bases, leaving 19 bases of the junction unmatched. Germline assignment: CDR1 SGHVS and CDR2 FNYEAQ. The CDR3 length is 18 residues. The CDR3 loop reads CASSRASVAGAGEDEQFF. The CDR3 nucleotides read TGTGCCAGCAGCCGAGCATCGGTAGCGGGAGCCGGAGAGGATGAGCAGTTCTTC.

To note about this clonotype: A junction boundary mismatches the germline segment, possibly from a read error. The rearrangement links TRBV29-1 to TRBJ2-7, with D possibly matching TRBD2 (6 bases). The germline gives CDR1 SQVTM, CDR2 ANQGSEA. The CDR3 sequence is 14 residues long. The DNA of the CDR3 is TGCAGTGTTGGACCAGGACCGCGGGGCCACGAGCAGTACTTC. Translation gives CSVGPGPRGHEQYF.

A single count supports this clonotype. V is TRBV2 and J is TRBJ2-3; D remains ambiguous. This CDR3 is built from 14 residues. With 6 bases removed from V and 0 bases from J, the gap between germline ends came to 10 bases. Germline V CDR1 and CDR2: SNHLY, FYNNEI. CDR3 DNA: TGTGCCAGCAGCCGCGCCGTTAGCACAGATACGCAGTATTTT. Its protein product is CASSRAVSTDTQYF.

The CDR3 DNA reads as TGTGCCAGCAGCTCCCCGGACAGATGGGAGACCCAGTACTTC. Translating gives CASSSPDRWETQYF. The rearrangement uses TRBV7-2 and TRBJ2-5; TRBD1 might be the D (6 bases). The V end lost 4 bases, the J end lost 5 bases, and 14 bases lay between the germline ends. Germline CDR1 and CDR2: SGHTA and FQGNSA. CDR3 size: 14 residues.

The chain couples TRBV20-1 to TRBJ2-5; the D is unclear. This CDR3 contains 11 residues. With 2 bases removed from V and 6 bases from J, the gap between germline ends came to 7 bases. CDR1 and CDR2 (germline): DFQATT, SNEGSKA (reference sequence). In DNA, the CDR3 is TGCAGTGCTAGAACCATAAAGACCCAGTACTTC. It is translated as CSARTIKTQYF.

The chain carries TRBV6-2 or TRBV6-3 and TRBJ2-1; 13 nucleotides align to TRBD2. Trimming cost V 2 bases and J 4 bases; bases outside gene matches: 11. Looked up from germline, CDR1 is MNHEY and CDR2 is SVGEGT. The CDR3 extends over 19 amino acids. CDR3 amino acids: CASSYGLTSGRRTYNEQFF. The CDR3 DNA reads TGTGCCAGCAGTTACGGGTTGACTAGCGGGAGGCGAACTTACAATGAGCAGTTCTTC.

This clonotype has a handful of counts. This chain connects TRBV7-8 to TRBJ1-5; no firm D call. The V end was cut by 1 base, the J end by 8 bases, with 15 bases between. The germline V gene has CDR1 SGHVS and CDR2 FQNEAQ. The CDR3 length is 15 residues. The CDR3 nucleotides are TGTGCCAGCAGCTTAGAATGGGAGTCGGGGAAGCCCCAGCATTTT. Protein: CASSLEWESGKPQHF.

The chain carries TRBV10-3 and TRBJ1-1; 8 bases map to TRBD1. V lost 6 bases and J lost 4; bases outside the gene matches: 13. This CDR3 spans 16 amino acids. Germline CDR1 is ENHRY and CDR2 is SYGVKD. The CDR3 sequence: CAIRGGTGGLTTEAFF. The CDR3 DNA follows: TGTGCCATCAGGGGTGGGACAGGTGGTTTGACCACTGAAGCTTTCTTT.

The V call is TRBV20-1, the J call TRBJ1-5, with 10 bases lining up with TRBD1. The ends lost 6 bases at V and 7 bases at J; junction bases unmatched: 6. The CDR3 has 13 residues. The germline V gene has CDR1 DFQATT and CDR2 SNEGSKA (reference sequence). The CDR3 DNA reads TGCAGTGCGCCGGACAGGGGGGGACAGCCCCAGCATTTT. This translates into CSAPDRGGQPQHF.